Below, one T cell receptor beta chain is given with its context. Its antigen remains unidentified. Within one base of it there is no much larger clone, and no base qualities were kept. The data were obtained in a study of T cell changes during pregnancy in multiple sclerosis (dated by TCRdb to about 2019). Regarding the complete study: The study looked at changes in the T cell repertoire across pregnancy in women with multiple sclerosis.

V trim: 4 bases; J trim: 2 bases; unmatched bases: 3. Via the germline V gene, CDR1 is SQVTM and CDR2 ANQGSEA. Inclusive of the bounding cysteine and phenylalanine, the CDR3 is 14 residues long. The read is trimmed to its CDR3 DNA, 42 bases read in frame from base 1. Libraries were made using the immunoSEQ multiplex PCR assay. TCRdb obtained this table from immuneACCESS and retained in-frame rearrangements with V and J assigned. These tables miss some clones; where compared with another copy, unresolved V genes account for less than half of the shortfall, and the remainder is unexplained. A total of about 59,000 clones appear in this sample, over 90% of them only once. The top ten hold roughly 2.7% of the sample.

The V and J segments used are TRBV29-1 and TRBJ2-5; 11 nucleotides in the junction match TRBD2. This sample comprised CD8+ T cells from peripheral blood mononuclear cells, obtained in the third trimester of pregnancy. This receptor was taken from a female donor with multiple sclerosis, enrolled in a pregnancy study. The CDR3: CSVAGTSGQETQYF. In nucleotides, the sequence is TGCAGCGTTGCCGGGACTAGCGGTCAAGAGACCCAGTACTTC.